Each of the 27 T cell receptor beta chains below was sequenced from the same sample in a study of blood T cells in healthy people across ages. The second PCR ran roughly 6 to 11 cycles with a sample-barcoded 5' primer and J-beta primers. Via MiXCR, TCRdb re-called the 5' RACE reads, giving one row per CDR3 protein. The repertoire has hundreds of thousands of distinct CDR3 sequences, 35% to 50% of them found once; the top ten carry 30%. The sequenced sample was blood. Source of these receptors: a man older than 75 in good health.

V is TRBV6-4 and J is TRBJ2-1; 10 bases are a match to TRBD2. The CDR3 has 17 residues. The V gene end was trimmed by 6 bases and the J gene end by 8 bases; junction bases not matched to a gene: 16. CDR1 is MRHNA and CDR2 is SNTAGT in the germline V gene. This chain's CDR3 is CASSQKRASGRVDEQFF. The CDR3 DNA sequence: TGTGCCAGCAGCCAAAAGAGGGCTAGCGGGAGAGTCGATGAGCAGTTCTTC.

The chain joins TRBV6-2 or TRBV6-3 to TRBJ2-4; D is unclear. The ends were cut back, 8 bases at V and 14 bases at J, with 16 bases in the middle. The CDR3 extends over 11 amino acids. Germline CDR1 and CDR2: MNHEY and SVGEGT. The CDR3 sequence is CASGIAYEEYF. The CDR3 nucleotides are TGTGCCAGCGGAATAGCCTACGAGGAGTACTTC.

The genes are TRBV11-2 and TRBJ1-4; perhaps TRBD1 as D (5 bases). The germline gives CDR1 SGHAT, CDR2 FQNNGV. The CDR3 extends over 15 amino acids. V was trimmed by 5 bases and J by 4 bases, leaving 14 bases between them. Here the CDR3 reads CASSPGTTLNEKLFF. CDR3 coding DNA: TGTGCCAGCAGCCCCGGGACGACGCTTAATGAAAAACTGTTTTTT.

The chain carries TRBV7-6 and TRBJ2-7; no clear D. V shed 0 bases and J shed 4 bases, with 10 bases lying between them. Germline values: CDR1 SGHVS, CDR2 FNYEAQ. There are 14 residues in the CDR3. The CDR3 DNA reads as TGTGCCAGCAGCTTAGCTGCTTCAGAATACGAGCAGTACTTC. As protein: CASSLAASEYEQYF.

This clonotype was counted between two and nine times. The chain is built from TRBV2 and TRBJ1-2; D is ambiguous. CDR3 length: 13 amino acids. V was pared by 1 base and J by 6 bases, with 9 bases between. Germline values: CDR1 SNHLY, CDR2 FYNNEI. The CDR3 sequence is CASSEVGFHGYTF. For the CDR3, the DNA is TGTGCCAGCAGTGAAGTGGGGTTCCATGGCTACACCTTC.

This clonotype was detected only a few times. The chain combines TRBV4-1 with TRBJ2-7; tentatively, D is TRBD2 (6 bases). The V gene's germline CDR1 is MGHRA and CDR2 YSYEKL. The CDR3 is 15 amino acids. Trimming took 3 bases from V and 7 from J, leaving 19 bases between them. Written as DNA, the CDR3 is TGCGCCAGCAGCCAGGCAACCGGGCCCGGGGGTGAGCAGTACTTC. This encodes CASSQATGPGGEQYF.

The sample holds one count of this clonotype. J is TRBJ1-5 and V is TRBV20-1, with 7 nucleotides matching TRBD1. V lost 1 base to trimming and J lost 4 bases; unmatched junction nucleotides: 7. CDR1 and CDR2 (germline): DFQATT, SNEGSKA (reference sequence). CDR3 length equals 15 residues. The CDR3 coding sequence is TGCAGTGCTAGAGTGTTTACAGGGGCTAATCAGCCCCAGCATTTT. Its translation is CSARVFTGANQPQHF.

This chain uses TRBV6-2 or TRBV6-3 with TRBJ2-5; the D is unclear. Germline CDR1 is MNHEY and CDR2 is SVGEGT. Trimming cost V 5 bases and J 11 bases, with 18 bases left between them. The CDR3 sequence is 13 residues long. The CDR3 protein is CASSNGRSNEQYF. CDR3 nucleotides: TGTGCCAGCAGTAACGGACGGTCCAATGAGCAGTACTTC.

The sample holds a few counts of this clonotype. CDR3 sequence reads: CASSLFSGTSYNEQFF. The DNA of the CDR3 is TGTGCCAGCAGCTTATTCAGCGGGACGTCCTACAATGAGCAGTTCTTC. The chain uses TRBV7-2 and TRBJ2-1; 7 positions match TRBD2. This CDR3 is built from 16 residues. Germline V gene data show CDR1 as SGHTA and CDR2 as FQGNSA. V shed 2 bases and J 1 base; nucleotides not matched to a gene: 5.

The rearrangement uses TRBV20-1 and TRBJ2-3; D possibly corresponds to TRBD2 (6 bases). V shed 6 bases and J shed 1 base, with 11 bases lying between them. Germline lookup yields CDR1 DFQATT and CDR2 SNEGSKA (reference sequence). This CDR3 is built from 13 residues. This chain's CDR3 is CSAGDWGTDTQYF. The CDR3 coding sequence is TGCAGTGCCGGGGACTGGGGCACAGATACGCAGTATTTT.

This chain uses TRBV7-2 with TRBJ2-5, with D tentatively TRBD2 (5 bases). Germline loops: CDR1 SGHTA, CDR2 FQGNSA. The CDR3 consists of 14 residues. V was clipped by 5 bases and J by 5 bases, with 15 bases between them. The CDR3 DNA sequence: TGTGCCAGCAGCCCCCTTTGGGGAGATGAGACCCAGTACTTC. Amino acids: CASSPLWGDETQYF.

This clonotype was counted between two and nine times. This sequence joins TRBV5-1 and TRBJ2-7, with D perhaps assigned TRBD1 or TRBD2 (5 bases each). Trimming pared 7 bases from V and 2 bases from J, leaving 13 bases between. CDR3 length: 13 residues. The germline V gene has CDR1 SGHRS and CDR2 YFSETQ. DNA for the CDR3: TGCGCCAGCGGAGTCGGGACCCCCTACGAGCAGTACTTC. Its translation: CASGVGTPYEQYF.

This rearrangement joins TRBV4-3 to TRBJ2-5, with 8 nucleotides matching TRBD1. CDR1 is LGHNA, CDR2 YSLEER, per germline. CDR3 size: 15 residues. With V trimmed by 2 bases and J by 3 bases, 5 bases remained unmatched. The CDR3 DNA sequence: TGCGCCAGCAGCCAAATGGACAGGGCAAAAGAGACCCAGTACTTC. This encodes CASSQMDRAKETQYF.

Many counts were recorded for this clonotype. V gene TRBV14 combines with J gene TRBJ2-5, with D perhaps matching TRBD2 (6 bases). The V end lost 4 bases, the J end lost 1 base, and 10 bases lay between the germline ends. The CDR3 spans 14 residues. CDR1 and CDR2 from the germline V gene are SGHDN and FVKESK. CDR3 region: CASSRMGGQETQYF. CDR3 nucleotide sequence: TGTGCCAGCAGCCGAATGGGGGGCCAAGAGACCCAGTACTTC.

The chain uses TRBV27 and TRBJ1-2, with a possible D match to TRBD1 (5 bases). CDR3 size: 13 residues. V lost 6 bases and J 5 bases, leaving 13 bases between the germline ends. The germline CDR1 and CDR2 sequences are MNHEY and SMNVEV (reference sequence). CDR3 DNA: TGTGCCAGCAGCCCCAGGGAGGAATATGGCTACACCTTC. It encodes CASSPREEYGYTF.

This clonotype came up many times. The V gene is TRBV29-1, the J gene TRBJ2-7; D possibly corresponds to TRBD1 (6 bases). From germline, CDR1 is SQVTM and CDR2 ANQGSEA. Trimming pared 0 bases from V and 5 bases from J, leaving 11 bases between. The CDR3 consists of 13 residues. CDR3 region: CSVEDGKGDEQYF. CDR3 DNA sequence: TGCAGCGTTGAAGATGGCAAGGGGGACGAGCAGTACTTC.

This clonotype has more than one count but fewer than ten. This chain joins TRBV20-1 and TRBJ2-5; TRBD1 matches at 7 bases. J lost 1 base, V lost 4 bases, and 12 bases had no gene match. The CDR3 has 16 residues. Germline V gives CDR1 DFQATT, CDR2 SNEGSKA (reference sequence). CDR3 coding DNA: TGCAGTGCTAAGGACATTAGCCGGGACAGCCAAGAGACCCAGTACTTC. This gives the protein CSAKDISRDSQETQYF.

V is TRBV20-1 and J is TRBJ2-1, with 9 positions matching TRBD2. This CDR3 is 15 amino acids long. V trimming: 0 bases; J trimming: 13 bases; junction bases outside the gene matches: 13. Germline CDR1 reads DFQATT; CDR2 reads SNEGSKA (reference sequence). The CDR3 loop reads CSARELRLAEETQFF. Here the CDR3 DNA reads TGCAGTGCTAGAGAATTGAGACTAGCGGAAGAGACCCAGTTCTTC.

As to this clonotype: This may be a read error, as it is one base from a much larger clone. The CDR3 sequence: CASSARKRPDTQYF. The CDR3 DNA reads as TGTGCCAGCAGCGCGAGAAAGAGGCCAGATACGCAGTATTTT. This sequence joins TRBV11-1 and TRBJ2-3; D not resolved. The CDR3 has 14 amino acids. Germline lookup yields CDR1 SGHAT and CDR2 FQDESV (reference sequence). The V end lost 5 bases, the J end lost 4 bases, and 13 bases lay between the germline ends.

This clonotype was counted only a few times. V gene TRBV29-1 combines with J gene TRBJ2-3; no firm D call. The CDR3 totals 11 residues. The germline gives CDR1 SQVTM, CDR2 ANQGSEA. V lost 5 bases and J 5 bases, leaving 8 bases between the germline ends. The CDR3 region is CSVNSGDTQYF. CDR3 DNA: TGCAGCGTTAATTCGGGAGATACGCAGTATTTT.

This chain's CDR3 is CAWSVGQAGANVLTF. CDR3 DNA: TGTGCCTGGAGTGTTGGACAAGCCGGGGCCAACGTCCTGACTTTC. J is TRBJ2-6 and V is TRBV30; possible D gene TRBD1, 5 bases. Germline CDR1 is GTSNPN and CDR2 is SVGIG (reference sequence). The length of the CDR3 is 15 residues. Between the trimmed V and J ends, which lost 0 bases and 4 bases, there was a span of 10 bases.

This sequence joins TRBV20-1 and TRBJ1-2, with a tentative D call TRBD1 (5 bases). The CDR3 contains 15 residues. Trimming took 0 bases from V and 4 from J, leaving 15 bases between them. The germline gives CDR1 DFQATT, CDR2 SNEGSKA (reference sequence). CDR3: CSARETGTPLYGYTF. The CDR3 DNA sequence: TGCAGTGCTAGAGAGACCGGGACTCCCCTCTATGGCTACACCTTC.

V gene TRBV4-2 combines with J gene TRBJ2-4, with D maybe TRBD2 (6 bases). The tail of the sequence fits TRBJ2-7 better, so the J call may be wrong. The germline V gene has CDR1 LGHNA and CDR2 YNFKEQ. This CDR3 region has 14 residues. The CDR3 region is CASSQAGGSDEQYF. The CDR3 DNA follows: TGTGCCAGCAGCCAAGCAGGAGGGAGTGACGAGCAGTACTTC.

This rearrangement joins TRBV20-1 to TRBJ2-5, with TRBD2 identical over 9 bases. Unmatched junction bases numbered 10, after V lost 7 bases and J lost 4 bases. Germline V lookup: CDR1 DFQATT, CDR2 SNEGSKA (reference sequence). CDR3 size: 14 residues. CDR3 protein: CSVRASGRPETQYF. The CDR3 nucleotides read TGCAGTGTACGGGCCAGCGGGAGGCCAGAGACCCAGTACTTC.

This clonotype was recorded a few times. The chain joins TRBV27 to TRBJ2-3; 8 nucleotides align to TRBD2. With 5 bases clipped from V and 5 bases from J, the junction kept 12 bases outside the gene matches. The CDR3 runs to 16 residues. Germline V gene lookup returns CDR1 MNHEY and CDR2 SMNVEV (reference sequence). CDR3 residues: CASSLARTSPQDTQYF. The CDR3 DNA sequence: TGTGCCAGCAGTCTGGCTCGGACTAGCCCACAAGATACGCAGTATTTT.

This clonotype showed up just a few times. This chain uses TRBV2 with TRBJ1-1; 7 bases are a match to TRBD1. Germline values: CDR1 SNHLY, CDR2 FYNNEI. Germline trimming cut 4 bases from V and 0 bases from J; bases unmatched to any gene: 5. The CDR3 consists of 15 residues. Written as DNA, the CDR3 is TGTGCCAGCAGTGGGGACAGTATCTTGAACACTGAAGCTTTCTTT. Translating it yields CASSGDSILNTEAFF. The full variable domain, its missing parts supplied by reference TRBV2 and TRBJ1-1, is EPEVTQTPSHQVTQMGQEVILRCVPISNHLYFYWYRQILGQKVEFLVSFYNNEISEKSEIFDDQFSVERPDGSNFTLKIRSTKLEDSAMYFCASSGDSILNTEAFFGQGTRLTVV.

In this sample, this clonotype turned up a few times. The chain employs TRBV20-1 and TRBJ1-1; D might be TRBD1 (5 bases). Germline-derived CDR1 and CDR2 are DFQATT and SNEGSKA (reference sequence). This CDR3 is 15 amino acids long. Trimming left V 3 bases short and J 0 bases short, with 14 bases between. CDR3 region: CSASKPGPMNTEAFF. CDR3 DNA sequence: TGCAGTGCTAGTAAACCGGGACCCATGAACACTGAAGCTTTCTTT.